This record concerns one T cell receptor (beta chain) sequence. V gave up 0 bases and J gave up 7 bases, with 9 bases separating them. The germline gives CDR1 LGHDT, CDR2 YNNKEL (reference sequence). The CDR3 contains 13 residues. The table came from immunoSEQ multiplex PCR; TCRdb's copy has only in-frame clones and leaves some out. The sample has about 200,000 clones; 70% to 90% are singletons. The data were obtained in a study of blood T cell repertoires in COVID-19. At the level of the study: From the United States, Italy and Spain came samples of acute and convalescent COVID-19.

The receptor was derived from a man at least 80 years old with acute or convalescent COVID-19. Sequencing used peripheral blood. V and J are TRBV3-1 (or the pseudogene TRBV3-2) and TRBJ1-2; unclear D gene. This chain's CDR3 is CASSQDRLFGYTF. As DNA, the CDR3 is TGTGCCAGCAGCCAAGACCGTCTCTTTGGCTACACCTTC.